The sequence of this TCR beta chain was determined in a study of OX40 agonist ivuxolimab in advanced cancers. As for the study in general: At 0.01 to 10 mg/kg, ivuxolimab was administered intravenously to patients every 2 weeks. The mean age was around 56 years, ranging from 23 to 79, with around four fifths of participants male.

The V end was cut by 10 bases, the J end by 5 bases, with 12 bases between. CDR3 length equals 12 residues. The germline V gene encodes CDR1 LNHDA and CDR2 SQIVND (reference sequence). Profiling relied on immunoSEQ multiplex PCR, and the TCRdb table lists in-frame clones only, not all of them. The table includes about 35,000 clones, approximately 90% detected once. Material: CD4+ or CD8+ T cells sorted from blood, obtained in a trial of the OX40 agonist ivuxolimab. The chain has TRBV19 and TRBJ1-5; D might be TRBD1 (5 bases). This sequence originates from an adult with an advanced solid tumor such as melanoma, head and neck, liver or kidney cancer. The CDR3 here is CATSWGDQPQHF. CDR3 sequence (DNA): TGTGCCACCTCCTGGGGGGATCAGCCCCAGCATTTT.